The T cell receptor (beta chain) under discussion was sequenced for a study of metastatic and nonmetastatic thyroid tumors. There were no patients who had received any treatment before thyroid surgery. The CDR3 spans 17 residues. CDR1 and CDR2 (germline): DFQATT, SNEGSKA (reference sequence). J lost 4 bases, V lost 0 bases, and 8 bases had no gene match. Per the authors' pipeline: CDR3 differences across clinicopathological groups were used to build a distant-metastasis classifier for papillary thyroid cancer. Using MiXCR, TCRdb re-called clones from the PCR reads. The V and J calls shown here were made by TCRdb, not taken from the authors' results. The table includes about 32,000 clones, around a fifth detected once.

This chain uses TRBV20-1 with TRBJ2-5; the match to TRBD2 covers 13 bases. This TCR was sampled from a female donor with papillary thyroid cancer or a benign thyroid nodule (not recorded which). Some clones in this sample may be carry-over from other donors' samples. The sequencing sample was made of blood. CDR3 DNA: TGCAGTGCTAGAGATGGACTAGCGGGAGACGGTGGAGAGACCCAGTACTTC. As protein: CSARDGLAGDGGETQYF.